These 11 T cell receptor beta chains came from one sample sequenced in a study of Tregs in tolerant kidney transplant recipients. Profiling relied on immunoSEQ multiplex PCR, and the TCRdb table lists in-frame clones only, not all of them. The sample has 50,000 to 75,000 clones; 80% to 90% are singletons. The material sequenced was Tregs from blood, taken before the transplant. Source of these receptors: a human donor who received a combined kidney and bone marrow transplant.

The chain couples TRBV4-2 to TRBJ2-5, with 10 bases aligning to TRBD2. The tail of the sequence fits TRBJ2-7 better, so the J call may be wrong. Germline V gene sequence: CDR1 LGHNA, CDR2 YNFKEQ. This CDR3 is 16 amino acids long. CDR3 amino acids: CASSQGLAGDSYEQYF. CDR3 sequence (DNA): TGTGCCAGCAGCCAAGGACTAGCGGGCGACTCCTACGAGCAGTACTTC.

DNA for the CDR3: TGTGCCAGCAGCTGGCGGCGGGGAGAGGACACAGATACGCAGTATTTT. Translated: CASSWRRGEDTDTQYF. This chain uses TRBV5-4 with TRBJ2-3; D is perhaps TRBD2 (6 bases). The V gene lost 3 bases and the J gene lost 2 bases, with 16 bases spanning the gap. Germline V gene data show CDR1 as SGHNT and CDR2 as YYREEE (reference sequence). The CDR3 has 16 amino acids.

The rearrangement links TRBV5-1 to TRBJ2-3; 8 bases line up with TRBD2. Germline trimming cut 7 bases from V and 1 base from J; bases unmatched to any gene: 17. Germline values: CDR1 SGHRS, CDR2 YFSETQ. The CDR3 has 18 amino acids. Written as DNA, the CDR3 is TGCGCCAGCTCCTGGGCTGGTCCCGGGAGGGGAGGCACAGATACGCAGTATTTT. Translating gives CASSWAGPGRGGTDTQYF. Variable domain in full (rest from reference TRBV5-1 and TRBJ2-3): KAGVTQTPRYLIKTRGQQVTLSCSPISGHRSVSWYQQTPGQGLQFLFEYFSETQRNKGNFPGRFSGRQFSNSRSEMNVSTLELGDSALYLCASSWAGPGRGGTDTQYFGPGTRLTVL.

The chain recombines TRBV28 with TRBJ1-3; TRBD1 is a possible D gene (5 bases). The CDR3 loop spans 15 amino acids. V dropped 6 bases and J dropped 0 bases, with 12 bases sitting between them. Looked up from germline, CDR1 is MDHEN and CDR2 is SYDVKM. CDR3 amino acids: CASSESGGSGNTIYF. CDR3 sequence (DNA): TGTGCCAGCAGCGAAAGCGGGGGCTCTGGAAACACCATATATTTT.

The rearrangement joins TRBV5-1 to TRBJ1-2; D ambiguous. The germline V gene has CDR1 SGHRS and CDR2 YFSETQ. The CDR3 runs to 16 residues. Trimming stripped 4 bases from V and 3 bases from J, with 19 bases between. The DNA of the CDR3 is TGCGCCAGCAGCCTTGGTAGGTGGGGAAAGGACTATGGCTACACCTTC. It specifies CASSLGRWGKDYGYTF.

Worth noting for this clone: The same CDR3 also results from other DNA sequences found in this sample. The rearrangement links TRBV7-2 to TRBJ2-1, with TRBD2 matching 13 bases. Germline V CDR1 and CDR2: SGHTA, FQGNSA. This CDR3 contains 15 residues. J was trimmed by 6 bases and V by 1 base; bases with no gene match: 0. The CDR3 nucleotides read TGTGCCAGCAGCTTAGGACTAGCGGGGGGCAATGAGCAGTTCTTC. This codes for CASSLGLAGGNEQFF.

V usage is TRBV9 and J usage is TRBJ2-6, with a tentative D call TRBD1 (5 bases). Germline assignment: CDR1 SGDLS and CDR2 YYNGEE. V shed 4 bases and J shed 3 bases, with 17 bases lying between them. The CDR3 covers 17 residues. The CDR3 DNA sequence: TGTGCCAGCAGCCCGGACGGACAAGGGTTTGGGGCCAACGTCCTGACTTTC. It encodes CASSPDGQGFGANVLTF.

This chain connects TRBV2 to TRBJ1-1, with D perhaps matching TRBD1 (6 bases). CDR3 length: 12 residues. Germline V gene lookup returns CDR1 SNHLY and CDR2 FYNNEI. Trimming stripped 6 bases from V and 7 bases from J, with 12 bases between. The CDR3, as DNA: TGTGCCAGCAGCGGAGGGGGGGGTGAAGCTTTCTTT. It codes for CASSGGGGEAFF.

This clone was seen only once. CDR3 sequence (DNA): TGTGCCAGCAGCCCCGCCAGAAAGATCCAAGAGACCCAGTACTTC. Protein product: CASSPARKIQETQYF. The rearrangement joins TRBV5-6 to TRBJ2-5; D remains unclear. The CDR3 has 15 amino acids. Per germline, CDR1 SGHDT and CDR2 YYEEEE. With 4 bases removed from V and 1 base from J, the gap between germline ends came to 14 bases. The complete variable domain, with remaining parts taken from reference TRBV5-6 and TRBJ2-5, reads DAGVTQSPTHLIKTRGQQVTLRCSPKSGHDTVSWYQQALGQGPQFIFQYYEEEERQRGNFPDRFSGHQFPNYSSELNVNALLLGDSALYLCASSPARKIQETQYFGPGTRLLVL.

The chain links TRBV4-1 to TRBJ1-5, with a possible D match to TRBD1 (5 bases). The V end lost 5 bases, the J end lost 2 bases, and 7 bases lay between the germline ends. Germline loops: CDR1 MGHRA, CDR2 YSYEKL. This CDR3 region has 13 residues. The CDR3 DNA follows: TGCGCCAGCAGCGCGGGGGGCAATCAGCCCCAGCATTTT. Protein: CASSAGGNQPQHF.

This chain joins TRBV11-2 and TRBJ1-1; weak D call: TRBD1 (6 bases). The CDR3 is 12 residues long. Germline CDR1 and CDR2: SGHAT and FQNNGV. V was pared by 5 bases and J by 13 bases, with 17 bases between. The DNA of the CDR3 is TGTGCCAGCAGCCGGACAGTTGGAAGTGGTTTCTTT. Its translation: CASSRTVGSGFF. The full variable domain, rest sourced from reference TRBV11-2 and TRBJ1-1, is EAGVAQSPRYKIIEKRQSVAFWCNPISGHATLYWYQQILGQGPKLLIQFQNNGVVDDSQLPKDRFSAERLKGVDSTLKIQPAKLEDSAVYLCASSRTVGSGFFGQGTRLTVV.